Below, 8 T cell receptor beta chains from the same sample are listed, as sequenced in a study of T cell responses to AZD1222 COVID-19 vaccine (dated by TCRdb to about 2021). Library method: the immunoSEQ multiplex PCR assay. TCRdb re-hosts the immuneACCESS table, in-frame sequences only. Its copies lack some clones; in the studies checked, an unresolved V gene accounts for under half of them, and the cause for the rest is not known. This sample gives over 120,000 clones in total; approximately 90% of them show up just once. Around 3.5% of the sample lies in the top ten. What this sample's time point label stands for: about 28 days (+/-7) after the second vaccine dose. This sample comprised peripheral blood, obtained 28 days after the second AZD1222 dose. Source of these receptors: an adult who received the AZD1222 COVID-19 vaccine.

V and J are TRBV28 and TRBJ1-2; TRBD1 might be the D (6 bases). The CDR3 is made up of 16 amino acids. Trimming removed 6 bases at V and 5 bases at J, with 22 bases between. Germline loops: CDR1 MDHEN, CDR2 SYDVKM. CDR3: CASSSSAVGRGYGYTF. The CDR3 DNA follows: TGTGCCAGCAGCTCCTCAGCAGTCGGGAGGGGGTATGGCTACACCTTC.

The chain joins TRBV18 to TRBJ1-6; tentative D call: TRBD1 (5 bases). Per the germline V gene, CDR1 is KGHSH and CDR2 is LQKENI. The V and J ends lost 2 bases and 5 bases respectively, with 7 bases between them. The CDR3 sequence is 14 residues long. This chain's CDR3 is CASSPKGNNSPLHF. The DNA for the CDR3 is TGTGCCAGCTCACCAAAGGGGAATAATTCACCCCTCCACTTT. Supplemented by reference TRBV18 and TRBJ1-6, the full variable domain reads NAGVMQNPRHLVRRRGQEARLRCSPMKGHSHVYWYRQLPEEGLKFMVYLQKENIIDESGMPKERFSAEFPKEGPSILRIQQVVRGDSAAYFCASSPKGNNSPLHFGNGTRLTVT.

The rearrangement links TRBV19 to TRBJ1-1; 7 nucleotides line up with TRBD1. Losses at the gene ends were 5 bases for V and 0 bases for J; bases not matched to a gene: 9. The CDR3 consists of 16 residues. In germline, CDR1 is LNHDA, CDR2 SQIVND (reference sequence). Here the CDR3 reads CASSPSRGGLNTEAFF. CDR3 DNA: TGTGCCAGTAGTCCCTCGAGAGGGGGCCTGAACACTGAAGCTTTCTTT.

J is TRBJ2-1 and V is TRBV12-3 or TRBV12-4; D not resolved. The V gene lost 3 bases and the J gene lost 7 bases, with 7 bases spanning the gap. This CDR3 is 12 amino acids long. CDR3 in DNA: TGTGCCAGCAGTTTCGACCAGAATGAGCAGTTCTTC. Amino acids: CASSFDQNEQFF.

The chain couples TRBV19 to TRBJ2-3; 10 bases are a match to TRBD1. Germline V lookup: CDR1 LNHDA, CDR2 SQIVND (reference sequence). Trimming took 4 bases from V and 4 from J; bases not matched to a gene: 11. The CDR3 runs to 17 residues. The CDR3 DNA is TGTGCCAGTAGTACAACAAAATGGGGACAGGGGTCAGATACGCAGTATTTT. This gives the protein CASSTTKWGQGSDTQYF.

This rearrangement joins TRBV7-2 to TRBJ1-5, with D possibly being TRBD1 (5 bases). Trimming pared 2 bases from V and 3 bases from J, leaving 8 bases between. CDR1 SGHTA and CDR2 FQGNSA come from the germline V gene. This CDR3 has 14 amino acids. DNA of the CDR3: TGTGCCAGCAGCTTATCAGGGCCCAATCAGCCCCAGCATTTT. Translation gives CASSLSGPNQPQHF.

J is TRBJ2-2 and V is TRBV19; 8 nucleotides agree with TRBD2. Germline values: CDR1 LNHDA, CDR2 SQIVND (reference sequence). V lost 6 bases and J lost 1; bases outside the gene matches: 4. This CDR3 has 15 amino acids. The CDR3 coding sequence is TGTGCCAGTAGCCCCCGGGGGGGGAACACCGGGGAGCTGTTTTTT. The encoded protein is CASSPRGGNTGELFF.

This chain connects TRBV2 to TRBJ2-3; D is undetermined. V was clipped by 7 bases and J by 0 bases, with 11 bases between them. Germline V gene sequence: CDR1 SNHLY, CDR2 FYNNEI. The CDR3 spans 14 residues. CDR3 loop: CASTRASSTDTQYF. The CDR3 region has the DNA TGTGCCAGCACTAGGGCCTCTAGCACAGATACGCAGTATTTT. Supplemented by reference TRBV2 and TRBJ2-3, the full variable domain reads EPEVTQTPSHQVTQMGQEVILRCVPISNHLYFYWYRQILGQKVEFLVSFYNNEISEKSEIFDDQFSVERPDGSNFTLKIRSTKLEDSAMYFCASTRASSTDTQYFGPGTRLTVL.